The 21 T cell receptor beta chains given below trace back to one sample, sequenced in a study of technical replicates of blood from several donors. Assay used: immunoSEQ multiplex PCR; TCRdb lists only in-frame clones, some missing. The table lists 75,000 to 85,000 clones, approximately 94% of them singletons. Source material: T cells isolated from PBMCs. Receptors were obtained from a human donor in good health.

V is TRBV19 and J is TRBJ2-5; no firm D call. V was cut by 7 bases and J by 5 bases, with 14 bases left in between. Germline CDR1 LNHDA, CDR2 SQIVND (reference sequence). The CDR3 extends over 13 amino acids. CDR3 nucleotide sequence: TGTGCCAGTAATTCCATGTCTAGGGAGACCCAGTACTTC. Translating gives CASNSMSRETQYF.

The rearrangement joins TRBV28 to TRBJ2-7; 7 bases are a match to TRBD2. CDR1 MDHEN and CDR2 SYDVKM come from the germline V gene. V trimming: 3 bases; J trimming: 2 bases; junction bases outside the gene matches: 4. This CDR3 spans 14 amino acids. CDR3 nucleotide sequence: TGTGCCAGCAGTTTCAGGGACTATCCCTACGAGCAGTACTTC. It encodes CASSFRDYPYEQYF.

This sequence joins TRBV13 and TRBJ1-1, with a tentative D call TRBD1 (5 bases). This CDR3 is 14 amino acids long. Germline loops: CDR1 PRHDT, CDR2 FYEKMQ (reference sequence). V was clipped by 9 bases and J by 0 bases, with 14 bases between them. CDR3 amino acids: CASTGGKMNTEAFF. CDR3 DNA: TGTGCCAGTACAGGTGGCAAAATGAACACTGAAGCTTTCTTT.

This clone came up once. The chain couples TRBV5-8 to TRBJ2-7; TRBD1 agrees at 8 bases. Germline CDR1 and CDR2: SGHTS and YDEGEE. This CDR3 spans 13 amino acids. The ends lost 2 bases at V and 4 bases at J; junction bases unmatched: 2. The CDR3 here is CASSFQGAYEQYF. DNA for the CDR3: TGTGCCAGCAGCTTTCAGGGGGCGTACGAGCAGTACTTC.

J is TRBJ1-5 and V is TRBV7-2, with a tentative D call TRBD1 (6 bases). The CDR3 runs to 14 residues. From germline, CDR1 is SGHTA and CDR2 FQGNSA. The V gene lost 4 bases and the J gene lost 1 base, with 8 bases spanning the gap. The CDR3, as DNA: TGTGCCAGCAGCTACGGACAGAGCAATCAGCCCCAGCATTTT. Its translation is CASSYGQSNQPQHF.

The chain links TRBV6-5 to TRBJ2-7, with 8 positions matching TRBD1. Per germline, CDR1 MNHEY and CDR2 SVGAGI. The trim removed 6 bases at V and 3 bases at J, leaving 10 bases unmatched. This CDR3 has 15 residues. The DNA of the CDR3 is TGTGCCAGCAGCCTAAGATCAGGGGGCCTCTACGAGCAGTACTTC. As protein: CASSLRSGGLYEQYF.

This clone was counted between two and nine times. The chain carries TRBV30 and TRBJ1-1; 9 bases agree with TRBD1. Germline V gene lookup returns CDR1 GTSNPN and CDR2 SVGIG (reference sequence). Trimming cost V 7 bases and J 1 base; bases outside gene matches: 4. The CDR3 is made up of 13 amino acids. The CDR3 bases are TGTGCCTTGGACAGGGGCAAGAACACTGAAGCTTTCTTT. Translated: CALDRGKNTEAFF.

The chain couples TRBV13 to TRBJ2-7; D is possibly TRBD2 (6 bases). This CDR3 region has 14 residues. Between the trimmed V and J ends, which lost 5 bases and 2 bases, there was a span of 13 bases. Germline V gene data show CDR1 as PRHDT and CDR2 as FYEKMQ (reference sequence). The CDR3 reads CASSPSSETYEQYF. CDR3 in DNA: TGTGCCAGCAGCCCCTCTAGCGAGACCTACGAGCAGTACTTC.

The chain uses TRBV23-1 and TRBJ2-7, with D tentatively TRBD2 (6 bases). TRBV23-1 is given ORF status, its function remaining uncertain. V was trimmed by 3 bases and J by 2 bases, leaving 17 bases between them. CDR3 length: 16 residues. The CDR3 loop is CASSHPPGGATYEQYF. The CDR3 region has the DNA TGCGCCAGCAGTCACCCTCCCGGCGGGGCCACCTACGAGCAGTACTTC.

This clone was seen more than once but under ten times. The rearrangement links TRBV29-1 to TRBJ2-7, with D perhaps TRBD2 (5 bases). V was clipped by 5 bases and J by 0 bases, with 11 bases between them. Germline-derived CDR1 and CDR2 are SQVTM and ANQGSEA. CDR3 size: 13 residues. CDR3: CSVQPRGSYEQYF. Written as DNA, the CDR3 is TGCAGCGTTCAACCTCGGGGCTCCTACGAGCAGTACTTC.

The chain recombines TRBV25-1 with TRBJ1-5; D remains unclear. The CDR3 loop spans 13 amino acids. Germline V gives CDR1 MGHDK, CDR2 SYGVNS. V was pared by 3 bases and J by 11 bases, with 14 bases between. The CDR3 region is CASSDNRALAQHF. The CDR3 DNA reads as TGTGCCAGCAGTGATAACAGAGCTCTTGCCCAGCATTTT.

This chain uses TRBV7-2 with TRBJ2-7; D might be TRBD2 (5 bases). The CDR3 runs to 15 residues. The V gene lost 1 base and the J gene lost 2 bases, with 12 bases spanning the gap. CDR1 is SGHTA and CDR2 is FQGNSA in the germline V gene. The CDR3 is CASSLGSGPTYEQYF. CDR3 sequence (DNA): TGTGCCAGCAGCTTAGGAAGCGGCCCAACCTACGAGCAGTACTTC.

The chain recombines TRBV11-3 with TRBJ2-5; TRBD1 might be the D (6 bases). Trimming took off 6 bases at V and 1 base at J, with 12 bases between the two ends. The germline V gene has CDR1 SGHNT and CDR2 YENEEA. This CDR3 has 14 amino acids. CDR3 residues: CASRTTGSQETQYF. The CDR3 DNA is TGTGCCAGCAGAACGACAGGAAGCCAAGAGACCCAGTACTTC. Drawing the rest from reference TRBV11-3 and TRBJ2-5, the complete variable domain is EAGVVQSPRYKIIEKKQPVAFWCNPISGHNTLYWYLQNLGQGPELLIRYENEEAVDDSQLPKDRFSAERLKGVDSTLKIQPAELGDSAVYLCASRTTGSQETQYFGPGTRLLVL.

This chain uses TRBV9 with TRBJ1-3; 9 bases are shared with TRBD1. The CDR3 totals 16 residues. Germline-derived CDR1 and CDR2 are SGDLS and YYNGEE. V shed 4 bases and J 4 bases; nucleotides not matched to a gene: 9. The CDR3 coding sequence is TGTGCCAGCAGCTTGTCTAAGGACAGGGGCGGAAACACCATATATTTT. Amino acid sequence: CASSLSKDRGGNTIYF.

The chain carries TRBV30 and TRBJ2-2, with D perhaps matching TRBD1 (5 bases). CDR1 is GTSNPN, CDR2 SVGIG, per germline (reference sequence). The CDR3 loop spans 16 amino acids. The ends were cut back, 2 bases at V and 6 bases at J, with 19 bases in the middle. Here the CDR3 DNA reads TGTGCCTGGAGTAAAGGGCAGGGTCGGTACTCCGGGGAGCTGTTTTTT. Translation gives CAWSKGQGRYSGELFF.

This sequence joins TRBV9 and TRBJ2-7; D gene unclear. The CDR3 runs to 14 residues. CDR1 and CDR2 (germline): SGDLS, YYNGEE. V was trimmed by 7 bases and J by 7 bases, leaving 21 bases between them. CDR3 sequence (DNA): TGTGCCAGCGGTATATCTCTTGACTCGAAGGAGCAGTACTTC. Encoded protein: CASGISLDSKEQYF.

The count of this clone is one. This chain uses TRBV5-8 with TRBJ2-7, with 9 bases that match TRBD2. Germline CDR1 reads SGHTS; CDR2 reads YDEGEE. CDR3 size: 16 residues. V lost 1 base and J lost 0; bases outside the gene matches: 5. CDR3 nucleotides: TGTGCCAGCAGCTTGATCACTAGCGGGTACTCCTACGAGCAGTACTTC. Translation gives CASSLITSGYSYEQYF.

This clone was seen just once. The rearrangement links TRBV30 to TRBJ2-1, with 13 nucleotides matching TRBD2. Germline lookup yields CDR1 GTSNPN and CDR2 SVGIG (reference sequence). The V segment lost 1 base and the J segment 4 bases; nucleotides outside the gene matches: 1. This CDR3 is built from 15 residues. CDR3 nucleotide sequence: TGTGCCTGGAGTGCGGGACTAGCGGGATACAATGAGCAGTTCTTC. This translates into CAWSAGLAGYNEQFF.

The genes are TRBV2 and TRBJ1-5; 9 nucleotides match TRBD1. V shed 7 bases and J 4 bases; nucleotides not matched to a gene: 8. CDR1 and CDR2 (germline): SNHLY, FYNNEI. The CDR3 loop spans 15 amino acids. Here the CDR3 reads CASMLDRGVNQPQHF. The CDR3 nucleotides read TGTGCCAGCATGCTGGACAGGGGCGTTAATCAGCCCCAGCATTTT.

A note on this clone: Distinct nucleotide sequences in the sample also encode this CDR3. The chain uses TRBV11-2 and TRBJ2-7; 10 bases map to TRBD1. V lost 5 bases, J lost 2 bases, and 3 bases stayed unmatched. Germline V gene sequence: CDR1 SGHAT, CDR2 FQNNGV. This CDR3 is built from 14 residues. The CDR3 is CASSLGTGAYEQYF. The CDR3 DNA follows: TGTGCCAGCAGCCTAGGGACAGGGGCCTACGAGCAGTACTTC.

The chain carries TRBV11-3 and TRBJ2-3; D is undetermined. The V end lost 1 base, the J end lost 4 bases, and 3 bases lay between the germline ends. CDR1 and CDR2 from the germline V gene are SGHNT and YENEEA. The CDR3 totals 12 residues. The DNA for the CDR3 is TGTGCCAGCAGCTTAGTCGCAGATACGCAGTATTTT. This gives the protein CASSLVADTQYF. The variable domain in full, with the rest retrieved from reference TRBV11-3 and TRBJ2-3, is EAGVVQSPRYKIIEKKQPVAFWCNPISGHNTLYWYLQNLGQGPELLIRYENEEAVDDSQLPKDRFSAERLKGVDSTLKIQPAELGDSAVYLCASSLVADTQYFGPGTRLTVL.